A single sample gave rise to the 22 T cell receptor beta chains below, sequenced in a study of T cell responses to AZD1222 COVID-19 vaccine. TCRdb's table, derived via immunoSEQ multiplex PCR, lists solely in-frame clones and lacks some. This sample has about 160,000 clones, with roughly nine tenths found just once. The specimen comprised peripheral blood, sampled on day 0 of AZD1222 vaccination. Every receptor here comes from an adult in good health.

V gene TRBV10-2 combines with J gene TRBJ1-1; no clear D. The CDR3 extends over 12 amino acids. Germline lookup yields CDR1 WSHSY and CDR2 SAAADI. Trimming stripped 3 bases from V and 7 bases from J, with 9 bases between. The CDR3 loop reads CASSDYWNEAFF. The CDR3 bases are TGCGCCAGCAGTGATTATTGGAATGAAGCTTTCTTT.

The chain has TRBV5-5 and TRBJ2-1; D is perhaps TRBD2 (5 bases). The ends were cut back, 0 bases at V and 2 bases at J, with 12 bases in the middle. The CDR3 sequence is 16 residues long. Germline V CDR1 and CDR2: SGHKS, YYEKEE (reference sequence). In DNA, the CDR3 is TGTGCCAGCAGCTTGGCCGGGGAGCTGGCCTACAATGAGCAGTTCTTC. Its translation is CASSLAGELAYNEQFF.

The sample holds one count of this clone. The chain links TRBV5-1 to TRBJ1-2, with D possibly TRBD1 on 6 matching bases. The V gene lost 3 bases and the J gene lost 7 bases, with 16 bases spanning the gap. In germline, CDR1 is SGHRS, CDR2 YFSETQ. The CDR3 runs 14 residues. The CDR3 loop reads CASSSGRGAGGYTF. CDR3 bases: TGCGCCAGCAGCTCTGGAAGGGGGGCAGGTGGCTACACCTTC.

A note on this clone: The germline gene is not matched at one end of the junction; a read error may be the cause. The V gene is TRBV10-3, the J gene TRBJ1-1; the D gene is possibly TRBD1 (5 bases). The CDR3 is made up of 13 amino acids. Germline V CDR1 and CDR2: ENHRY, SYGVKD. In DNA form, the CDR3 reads TGTGCCATCAGACTCAGGGCCCACACAGAAGCTTTCTTT. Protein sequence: CAIRLRAHTEAFF.

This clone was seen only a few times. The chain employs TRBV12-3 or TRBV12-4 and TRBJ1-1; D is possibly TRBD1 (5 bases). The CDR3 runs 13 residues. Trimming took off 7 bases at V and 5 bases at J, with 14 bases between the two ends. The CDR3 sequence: CASTRGGETEAFF. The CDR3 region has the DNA TGTGCCAGCACCCGGGGGGGTGAGACTGAAGCTTTCTTT.

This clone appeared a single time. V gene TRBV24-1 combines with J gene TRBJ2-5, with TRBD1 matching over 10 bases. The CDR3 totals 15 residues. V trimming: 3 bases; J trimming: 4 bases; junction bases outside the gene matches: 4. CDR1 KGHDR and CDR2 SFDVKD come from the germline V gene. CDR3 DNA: TGTGCCACCAGTGATGCGACAGGGGGCTTAGAGACCCAGTACTTC. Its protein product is CATSDATGGLETQYF.

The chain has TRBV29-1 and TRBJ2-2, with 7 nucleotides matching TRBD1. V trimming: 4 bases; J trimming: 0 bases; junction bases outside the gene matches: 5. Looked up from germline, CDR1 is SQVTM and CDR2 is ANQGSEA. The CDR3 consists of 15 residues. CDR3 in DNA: TGCAGCGTTGTTCAGGGGGATCCGAACACCGGGGAGCTGTTTTTT. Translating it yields CSVVQGDPNTGELFF.

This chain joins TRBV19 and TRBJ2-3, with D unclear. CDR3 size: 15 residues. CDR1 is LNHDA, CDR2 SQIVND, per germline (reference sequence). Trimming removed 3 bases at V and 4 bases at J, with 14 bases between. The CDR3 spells CASSIWAGESDTQYF. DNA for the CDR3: TGTGCCAGTAGTATTTGGGCCGGTGAGTCAGATACGCAGTATTTT.

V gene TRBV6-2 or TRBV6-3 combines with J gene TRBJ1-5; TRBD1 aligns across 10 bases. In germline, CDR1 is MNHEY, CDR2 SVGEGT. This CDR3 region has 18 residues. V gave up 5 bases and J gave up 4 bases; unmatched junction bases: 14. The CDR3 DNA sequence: TGTGCCAGCAGTGCAAGACAGGGGGCGCCGAGATTAAATCAGCCCCAGCATTTT. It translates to CASSARQGAPRLNQPQHF.

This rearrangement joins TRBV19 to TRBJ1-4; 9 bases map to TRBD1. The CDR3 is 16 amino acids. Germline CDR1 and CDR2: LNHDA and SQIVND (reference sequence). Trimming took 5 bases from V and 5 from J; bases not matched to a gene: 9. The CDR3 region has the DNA TGTGCCAGTAGTCCCTCAGACAGGGGGGTAAATGAAAAACTGTTTTTT. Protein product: CASSPSDRGVNEKLFF.

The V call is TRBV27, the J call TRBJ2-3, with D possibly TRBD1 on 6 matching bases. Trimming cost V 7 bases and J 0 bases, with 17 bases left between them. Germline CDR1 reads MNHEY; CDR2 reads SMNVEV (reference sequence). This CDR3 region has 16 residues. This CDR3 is CASNPTGPYSTDTQYF. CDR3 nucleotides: TGTGCCAGCAACCCAACAGGGCCATATAGCACAGATACGCAGTATTTT.

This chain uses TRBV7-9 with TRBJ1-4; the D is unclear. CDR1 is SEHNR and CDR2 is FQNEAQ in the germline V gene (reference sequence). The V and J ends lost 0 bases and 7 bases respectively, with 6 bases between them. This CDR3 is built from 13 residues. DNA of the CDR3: TGTGCCAGCAGCTTAGCGCATCGTGAAAAACTGTTTTTT. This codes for CASSLAHREKLFF.

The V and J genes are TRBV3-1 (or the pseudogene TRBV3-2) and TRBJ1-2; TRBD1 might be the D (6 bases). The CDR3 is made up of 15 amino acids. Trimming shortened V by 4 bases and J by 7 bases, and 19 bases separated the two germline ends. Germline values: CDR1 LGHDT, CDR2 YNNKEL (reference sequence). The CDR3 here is CASSPVGRGAGGYTF. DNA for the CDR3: TGTGCCAGCAGCCCGGTAGGGCGGGGGGCTGGTGGCTACACCTTC.

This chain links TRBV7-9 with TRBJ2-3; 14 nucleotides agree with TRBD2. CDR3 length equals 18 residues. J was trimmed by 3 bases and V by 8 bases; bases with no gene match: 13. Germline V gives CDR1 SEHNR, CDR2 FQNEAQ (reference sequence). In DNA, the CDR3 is TGTGCCAGCGGCAGGTTTCCGGGACTAGCGGGGGAAACAGATACGCAGTATTTT. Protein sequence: CASGRFPGLAGETDTQYF.

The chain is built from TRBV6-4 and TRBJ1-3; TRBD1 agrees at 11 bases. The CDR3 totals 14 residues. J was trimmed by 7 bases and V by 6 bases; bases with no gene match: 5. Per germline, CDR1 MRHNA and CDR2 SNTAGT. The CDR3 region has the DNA TGTGCCAGCAGCCGGACAGGGGGCGGGAACACCATATATTTT. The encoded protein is CASSRTGGGNTIYF.

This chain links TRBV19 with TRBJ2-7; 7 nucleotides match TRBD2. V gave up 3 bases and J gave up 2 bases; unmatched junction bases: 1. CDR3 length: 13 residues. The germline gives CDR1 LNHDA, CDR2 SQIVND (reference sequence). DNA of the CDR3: TGTGCCAGTAGTATGGCGGGGGCCTACGAGCAGTACTTC. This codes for CASSMAGAYEQYF.

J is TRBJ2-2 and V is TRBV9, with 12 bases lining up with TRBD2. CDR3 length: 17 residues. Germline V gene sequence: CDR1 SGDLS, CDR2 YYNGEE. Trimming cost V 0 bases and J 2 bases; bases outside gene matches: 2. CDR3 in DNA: TGTGCCAGCAGCGTAGCGGGACTAGCGGGTAACACCGGGGAGCTGTTTTTT. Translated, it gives CASSVAGLAGNTGELFF.

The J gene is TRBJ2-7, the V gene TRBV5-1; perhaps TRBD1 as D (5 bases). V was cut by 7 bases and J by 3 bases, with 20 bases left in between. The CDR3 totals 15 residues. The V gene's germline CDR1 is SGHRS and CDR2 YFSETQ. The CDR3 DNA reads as TGCGCCAGCTCCCAGACGGCAGGGCCTTACTACGAGCAGTACGTC. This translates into CASSQTAGPYYEQYV.

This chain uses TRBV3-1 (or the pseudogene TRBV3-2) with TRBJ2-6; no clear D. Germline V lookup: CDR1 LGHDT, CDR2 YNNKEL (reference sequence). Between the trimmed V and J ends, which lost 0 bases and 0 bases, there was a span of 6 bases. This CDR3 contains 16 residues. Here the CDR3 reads CASSQDRSSGANVLTF. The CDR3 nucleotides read TGTGCCAGCAGCCAAGACAGAAGCTCTGGGGCCAACGTCCTGACTTTC.

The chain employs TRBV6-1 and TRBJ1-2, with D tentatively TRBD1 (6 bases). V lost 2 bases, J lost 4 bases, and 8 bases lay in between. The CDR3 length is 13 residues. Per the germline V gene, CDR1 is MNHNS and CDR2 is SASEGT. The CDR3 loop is CASSETGRYGYTF. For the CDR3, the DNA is TGTGCCAGCAGTGAAACAGGGCGCTATGGCTACACCTTC.

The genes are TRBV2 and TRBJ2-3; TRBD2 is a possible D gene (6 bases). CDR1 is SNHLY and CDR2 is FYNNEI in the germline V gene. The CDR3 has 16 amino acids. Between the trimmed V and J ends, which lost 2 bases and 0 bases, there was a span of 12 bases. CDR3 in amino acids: CASSEFRGTSTDTQYF. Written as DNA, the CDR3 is TGTGCCAGCAGTGAATTCCGGGGGACTAGCACAGATACGCAGTATTTT. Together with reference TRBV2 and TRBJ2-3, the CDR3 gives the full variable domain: EPEVTQTPSHQVTQMGQEVILRCVPISNHLYFYWYRQILGQKVEFLVSFYNNEISEKSEIFDDQFSVERPDGSNFTLKIRSTKLEDSAMYFCASSEFRGTSTDTQYFGPGTRLTVL.

The CDR3 spells CASSESAGGVGTEAFF. Written as DNA, the CDR3 is TGTGCCAGCAGTGAATCGGCAGGGGGCGTGGGCACTGAAGCTTTCTTT. The chain combines TRBV2 with TRBJ1-1; 8 bases map to TRBD1. V lost 2 bases and J lost 4; bases outside the gene matches: 9. CDR3 length equals 16 residues. Germline V gene lookup returns CDR1 SNHLY and CDR2 FYNNEI.